This record concerns one TCR beta chain sequence. This sample stems from a study of shared clonotypes between healthy human individuals. The CDR3 sequence is 16 residues long. The germline CDR1 and CDR2 sequences are SGHVS and FQNEAQ. V shed 5 bases and J 2 bases; nucleotides not matched to a gene: 9. The test was conducted at deep level. Study processing details: Filtering differed because ImmunoSEQ produced junction-only sequences that carried no quality scores. TCRdb keeps only in-frame clones here, not all; method: immunoSEQ multiplex PCR. V and J calls and clone size follow that table, whereas D and trimming were derived from the DNA. The sample includes approximately 1.5 million clones, 98% of them seen just once.

The sequenced sample was naive CD4+ T cells sorted from blood. The sample's subset: CD45RA+ positively selected. This sequence joins TRBV7-8 and TRBJ1-5, with 7 bases identical to TRBD1. The source of this sequence is a man younger than 45 in good health. The CDR3 nucleotides are TGTGCCAGCAGCCCTCGACAGGGTAGAGGCAATCAGCCCCAGCATTTT. Protein sequence: CASSPRQGRGNQPQHF.